Listed below are T cell receptor beta chains from one sample, sequenced in a study of blood T cell repertoires in COVID-19. Some clones are missing from TCRdb's copy, which holds only in-frame ones; the method was immunoSEQ multiplex PCR. The sample gives about 150,000 clones, over 70% of which show up once; 8.6% is in the top ten. Sequenced material: peripheral blood. The receptors were gathered from a man aged 45-60 years with active or convalescent COVID-19. Each CDR3 is given without its conserved first and last residue. Each record gives: J gene, V gene, CDR3 protein.

J gene: TRBJ2-7; V gene: TRBV6-1; CDR3 protein: ASSEELGGAASSYEQY
J gene: TRBJ2-3; V gene: TRBV5-1; CDR3 protein: ASSHGGSGGTDTQY
J gene: TRBJ2-7; V gene: TRBV9; CDR3 protein: ASSPRLAQVYEQY
J gene: TRBJ2-3; V gene: TRBV27; CDR3 protein: ATVDRSTDTQY
J gene: TRBJ1-6; V gene: TRBV6-6; CDR3 protein: ATGTGLSPLH
J gene: TRBJ2-3; V gene: TRBV9; CDR3 protein: ASSTAQRGEVTDTQY
J gene: TRBJ1-4; V gene: TRBV28; CDR3 protein: ASRRQGNNEKLF
J gene: TRBJ2-7; V gene: TRBV7-8; CDR3 protein: ASSPPSSYEQY
J gene: TRBJ2-7; V gene: TRBV5-1; CDR3 protein: ASRWGPGTSGASWEQY
J gene: TRBJ2-5; V gene: TRBV7-9; CDR3 protein: ASSLLAGGAGETQY
J gene: TRBJ1-2; V gene: TRBV24-1; CDR3 protein: ATSDHRIPNYGYT
J gene: TRBJ2-1; V gene: TRBV3-1/TRBV3-2; CDR3 protein: ASSQVRTSARPF
J gene: TRBJ1-6; V gene: TRBV7-9; CDR3 protein: ASSYGQGKNSPLH
J gene: TRBJ2-3; V gene: TRBV29-1; CDR3 protein: SVWGQGVADTQY
J gene: TRBJ2-1; V gene: TRBV29-1; CDR3 protein: SVKGGNEQF
J gene: TRBJ2-7; V gene: TRBV4-1; CDR3 protein: ASSQELTYEQY
J gene: TRBJ2-7; V gene: TRBV11-2; CDR3 protein: ASSLDPTSVPYEQY